Sequencing of this T cell receptor beta chain was carried out in a study of blood T cell repertoires in COVID-19. Study at large: T cells, B-cell-depleted T cells, or PBMCs provided the cDNA or gDNA that served as material.

This clone was seen only a few times. Unmatched junction bases numbered 11, after V lost 6 bases and J lost 9 bases. The germline V gene has CDR1 KGHDR and CDR2 SFDVKD. The CDR3 runs 16 residues. Clones were sequenced by immunoSEQ multiplex PCR, and TCRdb holds only the in-frame ones, with some missing. The sample records fewer than 120,000 clones, roughly nine tenths being singletons. The sequence was collected from a human donor in a cohort sampled during active COVID-19. This chain connects TRBV24-1 to TRBJ2-1, with 12 positions matching TRBD2. Sequencing input: peripheral blood. CDR3: CATSLAGGPSITEQFF. Here the CDR3 DNA reads TGTGCCACCAGTCTAGCGGGAGGGCCATCCATCACTGAGCAGTTCTTC.